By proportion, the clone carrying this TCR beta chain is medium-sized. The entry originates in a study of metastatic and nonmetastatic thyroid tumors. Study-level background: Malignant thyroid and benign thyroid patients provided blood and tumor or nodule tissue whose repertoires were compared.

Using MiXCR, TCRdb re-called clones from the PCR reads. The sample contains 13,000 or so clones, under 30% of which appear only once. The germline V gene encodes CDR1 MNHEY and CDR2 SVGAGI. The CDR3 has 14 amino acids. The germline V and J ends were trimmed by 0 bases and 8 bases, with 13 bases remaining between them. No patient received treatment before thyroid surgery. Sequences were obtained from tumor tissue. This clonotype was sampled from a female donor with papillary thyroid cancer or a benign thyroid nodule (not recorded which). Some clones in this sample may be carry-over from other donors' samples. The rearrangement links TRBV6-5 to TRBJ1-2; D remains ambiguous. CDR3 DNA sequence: TGTGCCAGCAGTTACTCGGCGAGTGTAGAAGGCTACACCTTC. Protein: CASSYSASVEGYTF.